Below are 14 T cell receptor beta chains sequenced from a single sample in a study of CXCR3-negative and CXCR3-positive naive CD8 T cells. Their specific antigens are unknown. Libraries of TRB cDNA were made by 5' RACE and carried UMIs. Using the 5' RACE reads, TCRdb records one entry per CDR3 protein without DNA. The sample is made up of several thousand distinct CDR3 sequences, and the top ten hold around 1.5% of it. Study-wide findings and caveats: Naive cells positive for CXCR3 carried more hydrophobic TRB CDR3s than CXCR3-negative ones.

Sample: naive CXCR3+ CD8+ T cells from blood. Stated subset: CD45RO-CCR7+CD27+CD95- naive CD8+ T cells expressing CXCR3 (TNR3+). The receptors derive from a human donor in good health. Some clones in this sample may be carry-over from other donors' samples.

This clonotype shows up as medium-sized by frequency. The chain links TRBV6-5 to TRBJ2-1; the D call from TCRdb, TRBD2, cannot be confirmed without DNA. The CDR3 covers 16 residues. CDR1 and CDR2 (germline): MNHEY, SVGAGI. CDR3 sequence: CASSLSYEGQYNEQFF.

In terms of frequency, this clonotype is medium-sized. This sequence joins TRBV11-3 and TRBJ2-1. Germline V gene lookup returns CDR1 SGHNT and CDR2 YENEEA. There are 14 residues in the CDR3. CDR3 residues: CASSPPDRWDEQFF.

This clonotype is classed as medium-sized by frequency. This rearrangement joins TRBV20-1 to TRBJ2-1. The V gene's germline CDR1 is DFQATT and CDR2 SNEGSKA (reference sequence). The length of the CDR3 is 13 residues. The CDR3: CSAKQSSYNEQFF.

According to its frequency, this clonotype is medium-sized. CDR3 in amino acids: CASSLDGRGTLGTDTQYF. The chain recombines TRBV11-2 with TRBJ2-3. CDR1 SGHAT and CDR2 FQNNGV come from the germline V gene. The CDR3 covers 18 residues.

Its frequency marks this clonotype as medium-sized (0.01 to 0.1%). The chain uses TRBV6-5 and TRBJ2-5; TCRdb designates TRBD1, a call that cannot be tested without DNA. The CDR3 covers 16 residues. Per the germline V gene, CDR1 is MNHEY and CDR2 is SVGAGI. The CDR3 reads CASSPSGTGGQETQYF.

This rearrangement joins TRBV4-3 to TRBJ2-2; TCRdb's D call of TRBD2 is untestable without DNA. CDR3 size: 15 residues. The V gene's germline CDR1 is LGHNA and CDR2 YSLEER. The CDR3 spells CASSPGLAGTGELFF.

This clonotype is identified as medium-sized from frequency. The chain links TRBV27 to TRBJ2-2; TCRdb picks TRBD1, but there is no DNA to check that call. The CDR3 sequence is 15 residues long. Germline V lookup: CDR1 MNHEY, CDR2 SMNVEV (reference sequence). CDR3: CASSWTGGGGGELFF.

This clonotype is classed as medium-sized (0.01 to 0.1%) by frequency. The J gene is TRBJ2-1, the V gene TRBV2; as DNA is missing, the TRBD2 call by TCRdb cannot be tested. The CDR3 runs 16 residues. Per germline, CDR1 SNHLY and CDR2 FYNNEI. The CDR3 protein is CASSPWGTSGSYEQFF. The variable domain in full, with the rest retrieved from reference TRBV2 and TRBJ2-1, is EPEVTQTPSHQVTQMGQEVILRCVPISNHLYFYWYRQILGQKVEFLVSFYNNEISEKSEIFDDQFSVERPDGSNFTLKIRSTKLEDSAMYFCASSPWGTSGSYEQFFGPGTRLTVL.

According to its frequency, this clonotype is medium-sized (0.01 to 0.1%). This chain connects TRBV29-1 to TRBJ2-1; as DNA is missing, the TRBD2 call by TCRdb cannot be tested. The germline V gene encodes CDR1 SQVTM and CDR2 ANQGSEA. The CDR3 is 18 residues long. CDR3 in amino acids: CSVEDLGTGGYLVGEQFF.

The rearrangement links TRBV7-9 to TRBJ2-1; TCRdb names TRBD2, which stays unverified in the absence of DNA. This CDR3 region has 15 residues. CDR1 and CDR2 from the germline V gene are SEHNR and FQNEAQ (reference sequence). CDR3 protein: CASSSGGPENNEQFF.

The chain recombines TRBV2 with TRBJ2-3. The CDR3 is 13 residues long. From germline, CDR1 is SNHLY and CDR2 FYNNEI. CDR3 sequence: CARHVGLADTQYF. Full variable domain (missing parts from reference TRBV2 and TRBJ2-3): EPEVTQTPSHQVTQMGQEVILRCVPISNHLYFYWYRQILGQKVEFLVSFYNNEISEKSEIFDDQFSVERPDGSNFTLKIRSTKLEDSAMYFCARHVGLADTQYFGPGTRLTVL.

This clonotype is labeled medium-sized (0.01 to 0.1%) based on frequency. This chain connects TRBV21-1 to TRBJ1-1; TCRdb picks TRBD1, but there is no DNA to check that call. TRBV21-1 is termed a pseudogene. The CDR3 extends over 14 amino acids. The CDR3 sequence is CASLLGGRRTEAFF.

This clonotype is medium-sized by frequency. The rearrangement uses TRBV9 and TRBJ2-3; checking the TCRdb D call of TRBD1 is not possible without DNA. Per the germline V gene, CDR1 is SGDLS and CDR2 is YYNGEE. CDR3 size: 16 residues. CDR3 residues: CASSEETGGFTDTQYF.

This clonotype is classed as medium-sized by frequency. V usage is TRBV28 and J usage is TRBJ2-7; the TCRdb D gene call, TRBD2, has no DNA to confirm it. Germline loops: CDR1 MDHEN, CDR2 SYDVKM. The CDR3 contains 14 residues. The CDR3 spells CASSFWQGTNEQYF.